The 22 T cell receptor beta chains below all came from one sample that was sequenced in a study of blood T cells in healthy people across ages. The second PCR ran roughly 6 to 11 cycles with a sample-barcoded 5' primer and J-beta primers. One entry per CDR3 protein results from TCRdb running MiXCR on the 5' RACE reads. The table includes around 1.7 million distinct CDR3 sequences, 25% to 30% detected once. Specimen: blood. These receptors all stem from a woman in her twenties or thirties in good health.

This clonotype came up a few times. The chain has TRBV7-9 and TRBJ1-4, with 8 bases lining up with TRBD1. The CDR3 runs 16 residues. The V gene end was trimmed by 6 bases and the J gene end by 5 bases; junction bases not matched to a gene: 11. Per germline, CDR1 SEHNR and CDR2 FQNEAQ (reference sequence). The CDR3 spells CASSQPRGRMNEKLFF. The CDR3, as DNA: TGTGCCAGCAGTCAGCCCAGGGGGCGCATGAATGAAAAACTGTTTTTT.

V is TRBV6-2 or TRBV6-3 and J is TRBJ2-4; either TRBD1 or TRBD2 may fit D (5 bases each). Trimming stripped 9 bases from V and 8 bases from J, with 14 bases between. The germline gives CDR1 MNHEY, CDR2 SVGEGT. The CDR3 is 12 amino acids. CDR3 in DNA: TGTGCCAGTTCGAGGGGCTTTTACATTCAGTACTTC. Translating gives CASSRGFYIQYF.

The chain joins TRBV11-1 to TRBJ1-1, with 7 bases that match TRBD1. The CDR3 is 17 residues long. J was trimmed by 7 bases and V by 5 bases; bases with no gene match: 19. Germline V gene data show CDR1 as SGHAT and CDR2 as FQDESV (reference sequence). The CDR3 DNA follows: TGTGCCAGCAGCCCACAAGGGGGGGGACAGAGATTTTTTGAAGCTTTCTTT. Translation: CASSPQGGGQRFFEAFF.

This clonotype was picked up a small number of times. CDR3 region: CASTLWDRPYEQYF. For the CDR3, the DNA is TGTGCCAGCACCCTTTGGGACAGACCCTACGAGCAGTACTTC. V gene TRBV3-1 combines with J gene TRBJ2-7, with 7 bases identical to TRBD1. Germline V CDR1 and CDR2: LGHDT, YNNKEL (reference sequence). The V and J ends lost 7 bases and 2 bases, in that order; junction bases with no gene match: 8. CDR3 length: 14 residues.

The rearrangement joins TRBV27 to TRBJ1-2; D gene uncertain. Per germline, CDR1 MNHEY and CDR2 SMNVEV (reference sequence). The germline V and J ends were trimmed by 5 bases and 8 bases, with 9 bases remaining between them. This CDR3 comprises 11 residues. The CDR3 region is CASSLSPGYTF. Written as DNA, the CDR3 is TGTGCCAGCAGTCTCTCCCCAGGCTACACCTTC.

The V call is TRBV7-9, the J call TRBJ2-1; 9 bases align to TRBD1. Germline CDR1 is SEHNR and CDR2 is FQNEAQ (reference sequence). The CDR3 is 10 amino acids. V gave up 9 bases and J gave up 14 bases; unmatched junction bases: 5. The CDR3 is CASGGTGKFF. As DNA, the CDR3 is TGTGCCAGTGGGGGGACAGGGAAGTTCTTC.

This clonotype was observed a few times. At one of its ends the junction is not consistent with the germline gene, which may arise from a read error. The rearrangement links TRBV5-1 to TRBJ2-5; D not resolved. Germline CDR1 SGHRS, CDR2 YFSETQ. The CDR3 is 15 residues long. CDR3 protein: CANSLADPPKETQYF. Written as DNA, the CDR3 is TGCGCCAACAGCTTGGCGGACCCACCGAAAGAGACCCAGTACTTC.

The J gene is TRBJ1-2, the V gene TRBV7-2; D uncertain. The CDR3 has 16 amino acids. CDR1 and CDR2 from the germline V gene are SGHTA and FQGNSA. Between the trimmed V and J ends, which lost 1 base and 1 base, there was a span of 13 bases. The chain's CDR3 is CASSLEQIGSNYGYTF. In DNA, the CDR3 is TGTGCCAGCAGCTTAGAACAAATTGGGAGTAACTATGGCTACACCTTC.

As to this clonotype: A much bigger clone sits one base away, suggesting this may be a read error. The J gene is TRBJ2-1, the V gene TRBV28; D is unclear. The germline V gene encodes CDR1 MDHEN and CDR2 SYDVKM. This CDR3 region has 15 residues. Trimming removed 3 bases from V and 0 bases from J, with 9 bases in between. CDR3 protein: CASSFRANSYNEQFF. The DNA for the CDR3 is TGTGCCAGCAGTTTCCGGGCTAACTCCTACAATGAGCAGTTCTTC.

This clonotype was counted between two and nine times. V gene TRBV12-3 or TRBV12-4 combines with J gene TRBJ1-5; 9 positions agree with TRBD1. Germline trimming cut 7 bases from V and 1 base from J; bases unmatched to any gene: 5. The CDR3 contains 15 residues. CDR3 in DNA: TGTGCCAGCACCTTACAGGGGGCAAGCAATCAGCCCCAGCATTTT. It encodes CASTLQGASNQPQHF.

This clonotype was found a few times. J is TRBJ2-6 and V is TRBV3-1; 8 bases agree with TRBD1. CDR3 size: 20 residues. J lost 0 bases, V lost 2 bases, and 12 bases had no gene match. Germline V gene sequence: CDR1 LGHDT, CDR2 YNNKEL (reference sequence). CDR3 nucleotides: TGTGCCAGCAGCCAAACACCCGGACAGGGAGAGGGCTCTGGGGCCAACGTCCTGACTTTC. Translating it yields CASSQTPGQGEGSGANVLTF.

There are a few counts of this clonotype. This chain uses TRBV20-1 with TRBJ2-5; maybe TRBD1 (8 bases). Trimming took off 3 bases at V and 1 base at J, with 18 bases between the two ends. The CDR3 extends over 16 amino acids. The germline V gene has CDR1 DFQATT and CDR2 SNEGSKA (reference sequence). Here the CDR3 reads CSARSYRGGFQETQYF. As DNA, the CDR3 is TGCAGTGCTAGGTCCTACAGGGGGGGGTTCCAAGAGACCCAGTACTTC.

This rearrangement joins TRBV6-2 or TRBV6-3 to TRBJ1-5; D is unresolved. Germline-derived CDR1 and CDR2 are MNHEY and SVGEGT. V was pared by 4 bases and J by 3 bases, with 13 bases between. CDR3 size: 15 residues. DNA of the CDR3: TGTGCCAGCAGTTTTGGAGGCAGTCCCAATCAGCCCCAGCATTTT. Translating it yields CASSFGGSPNQPQHF.

This sequence joins TRBV7-3 and TRBJ2-3; 9 bases line up with TRBD2. Germline CDR1 is SGHTA and CDR2 is FQGTGA. V lost 1 base and J lost 3; bases outside the gene matches: 5. CDR3 length equals 16 residues. The CDR3 DNA sequence: TGTGCCAGCAGCTTAAGTCCTCTAGCGGGGACAGATACGCAGTATTTT. Amino acid sequence: CASSLSPLAGTDTQYF. Supplemented by reference TRBV7-3 and TRBJ2-3, the full variable domain reads GAGVSQTPSNKVTEKGKYVELRCDPISGHTALYWYRQSLGQGPEFLIYFQGTGAADDSGLPNDRFFAVRPEGSVSTLKIQRTERGDSAVYLCASSLSPLAGTDTQYFGPGTRLTVL.

J is TRBJ2-7 and V is TRBV5-1; D may be TRBD1 (6 bases). The germline V gene has CDR1 SGHRS and CDR2 YFSETQ. The CDR3 length is 17 residues. V lost 0 bases to trimming and J lost 3 bases, with 19 bases between them. The CDR3 region is CASSLGPLDRPLYEQYF. The DNA for the CDR3 is TGCGCCAGCAGCTTGGGCCCCCTGGACAGACCTCTCTACGAGCAGTACTTC.

This clonotype has just a few counts. The rearrangement uses TRBV2 and TRBJ2-1; no clear D gene. There are 13 residues in the CDR3. Germline V gene lookup returns CDR1 SNHLY and CDR2 FYNNEI. V lost 6 bases and J lost 6, with 12 bases in between. For the CDR3, the DNA is TGTGCCAGCAGCCCCACAGTCGCCAATGAGCAGTTCTTC. Translated, it gives CASSPTVANEQFF.

The chain recombines TRBV27 with TRBJ1-2; tentatively, D is TRBD1 (5 bases). The V gene lost 4 bases and the J gene lost 8 bases, with 14 bases spanning the gap. Looked up from germline, CDR1 is MNHEY and CDR2 is SMNVEV (reference sequence). This CDR3 region has 13 residues. The CDR3, as DNA: TGTGCCAGCAGTTCGAACAGGTCCGGAGGCTACACCTTC. This gives the protein CASSSNRSGGYTF.

This clonotype has at least ten counts. For the CDR3, the DNA is TGCAGCGTTGAAGGGGTTGATGGCTACACCTTC. It encodes CSVEGVDGYTF. The rearrangement uses TRBV29-1 and TRBJ1-2; D is unclear. In germline, CDR1 is SQVTM, CDR2 ANQGSEA. The CDR3 consists of 11 residues. Trimming stripped 1 base from V and 6 bases from J, with 6 bases between.

The chain recombines TRBV7-2 with TRBJ2-4; D perhaps matches TRBD2 (6 bases). Trimming pared 3 bases from V and 13 bases from J, leaving 19 bases between. This CDR3 contains 14 residues. Germline CDR1 reads SGHTA; CDR2 reads FQGNSA. The CDR3 sequence: CASSFRRELGEQYF. The CDR3 nucleotides are TGTGCCAGCAGCTTTCGGCGGGAACTGGGTGAGCAGTACTTC.

A remark on this clonotype: This likely came from a read error, as a far larger clone is one base away. V is TRBV7-9 and J is TRBJ2-4; the D gene is possibly TRBD1 (6 bases). The end of the DNA is better explained by TRBJ2-5, so the J call may be wrong. Per the germline V gene, CDR1 is SEHNR and CDR2 is FQNEAQ (reference sequence). The CDR3 loop spans 12 amino acids. The CDR3 here is CASSSRGKTQYF. The DNA of the CDR3 is TGTGCCAGCAGCTCCAGGGGAAAGACCCAGTACTTC.

Only one count was recorded for this clonotype. This chain links TRBV10-2 with TRBJ1-5; perhaps TRBD1 as D (6 bases). Germline assignment: CDR1 WSHSY and CDR2 SAAADI. V dropped 3 bases and J dropped 0 bases, with 12 bases sitting between them. The CDR3 totals 16 residues. Here the CDR3 DNA reads TGCGCCAGCAGTGAATCCAGGGGACCTAGCAATCAGCCCCAGCATTTT. It yields the protein CASSESRGPSNQPQHF.

This clonotype was seen a handful of times. J is TRBJ1-1 and V is TRBV5-1; 7 bases are a match to TRBD1. This CDR3 has 16 residues. Germline V gene data show CDR1 as SGHRS and CDR2 as YFSETQ. V shed 3 bases and J 3 bases; nucleotides not matched to a gene: 11. The CDR3 nucleotides read TGCGCCAGCAGCTCCTCGACAGGGCCTTTTGACACTGAAGCTTTCTTT. The encoded protein is CASSSSTGPFDTEAFF.